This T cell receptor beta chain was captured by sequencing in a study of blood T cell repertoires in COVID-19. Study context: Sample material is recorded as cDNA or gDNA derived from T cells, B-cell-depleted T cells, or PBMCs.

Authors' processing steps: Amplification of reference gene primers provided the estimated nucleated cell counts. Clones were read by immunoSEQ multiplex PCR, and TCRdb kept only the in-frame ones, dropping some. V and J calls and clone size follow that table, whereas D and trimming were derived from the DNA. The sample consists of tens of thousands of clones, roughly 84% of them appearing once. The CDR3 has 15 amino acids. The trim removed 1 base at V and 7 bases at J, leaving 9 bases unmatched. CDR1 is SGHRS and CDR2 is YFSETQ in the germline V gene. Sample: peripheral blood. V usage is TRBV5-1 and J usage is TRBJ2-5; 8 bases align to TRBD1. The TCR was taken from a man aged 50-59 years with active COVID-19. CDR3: CASSLMTGESGTQYF. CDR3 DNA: TGCGCCAGCAGCTTGATGACAGGGGAGTCAGGGACCCAGTACTTC.